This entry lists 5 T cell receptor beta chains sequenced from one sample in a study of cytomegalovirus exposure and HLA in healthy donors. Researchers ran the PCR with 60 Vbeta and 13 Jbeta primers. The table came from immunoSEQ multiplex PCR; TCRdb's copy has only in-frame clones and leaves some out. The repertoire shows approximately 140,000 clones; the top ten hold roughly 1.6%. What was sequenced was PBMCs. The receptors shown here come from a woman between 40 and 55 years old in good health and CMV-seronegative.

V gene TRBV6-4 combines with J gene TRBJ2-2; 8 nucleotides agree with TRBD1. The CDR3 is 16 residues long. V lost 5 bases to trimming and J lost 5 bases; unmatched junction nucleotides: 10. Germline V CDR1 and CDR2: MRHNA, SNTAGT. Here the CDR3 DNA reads TGTGCCAGCAGTCTGACAGGGGAAGTGGGGACCGGGGAGCTGTTTTTT. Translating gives CASSLTGEVGTGELFF.

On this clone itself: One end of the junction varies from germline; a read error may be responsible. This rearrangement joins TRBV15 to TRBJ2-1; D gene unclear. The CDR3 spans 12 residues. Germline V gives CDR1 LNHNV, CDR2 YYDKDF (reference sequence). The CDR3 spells CAASRDRQVQFF. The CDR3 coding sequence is TGTGCCGCCAGCAGAGATCGCCAGGTGCAGTTCTTC.

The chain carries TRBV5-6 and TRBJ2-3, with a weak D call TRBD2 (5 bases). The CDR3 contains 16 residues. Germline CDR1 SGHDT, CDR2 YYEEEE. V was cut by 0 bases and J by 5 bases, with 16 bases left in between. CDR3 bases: TGTGCCAGCAGCTTGGAGAGGGTGGAAGGTCGAGATACGCAGTATTTT. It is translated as CASSLERVEGRDTQYF.

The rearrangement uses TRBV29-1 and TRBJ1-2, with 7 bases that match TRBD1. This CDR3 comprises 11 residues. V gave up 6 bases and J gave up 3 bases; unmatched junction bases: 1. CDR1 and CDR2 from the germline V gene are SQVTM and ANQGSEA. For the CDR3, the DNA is TGCAGCGTAGACAGGGACTATGGCTACACCTTC. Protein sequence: CSVDRDYGYTF.

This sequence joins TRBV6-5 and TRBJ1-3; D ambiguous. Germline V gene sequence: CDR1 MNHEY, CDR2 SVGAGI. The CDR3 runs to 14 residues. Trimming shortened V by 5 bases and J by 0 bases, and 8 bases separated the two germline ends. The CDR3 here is CASSARDSGNTIYF. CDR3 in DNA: TGTGCCAGCAGTGCTCGGGACTCTGGAAACACCATATATTTT.